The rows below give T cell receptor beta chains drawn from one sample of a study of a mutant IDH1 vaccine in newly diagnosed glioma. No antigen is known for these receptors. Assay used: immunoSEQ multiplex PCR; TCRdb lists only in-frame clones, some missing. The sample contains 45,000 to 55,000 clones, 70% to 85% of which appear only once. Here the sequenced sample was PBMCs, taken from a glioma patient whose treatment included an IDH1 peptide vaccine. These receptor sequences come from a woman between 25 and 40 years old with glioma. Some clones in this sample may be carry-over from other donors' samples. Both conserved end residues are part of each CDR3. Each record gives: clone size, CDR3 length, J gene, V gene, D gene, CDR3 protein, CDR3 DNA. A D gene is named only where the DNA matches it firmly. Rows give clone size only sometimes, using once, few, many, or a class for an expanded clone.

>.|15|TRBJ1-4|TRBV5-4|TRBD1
CASSIATTGVGKLFF
TGTGCCAGCAGCATTGCGACCACAGGGGTAGGGAAACTGTTTTTT
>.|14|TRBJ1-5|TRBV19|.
CATIHPASNQPQHF
TGTGCCACCATCCATCCTGCCAGCAATCAGCCCCAGCATTTT
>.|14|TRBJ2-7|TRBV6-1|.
CASSATLHRVEQYF
TGTGCCAGCAGTGCTACTTTACACAGGGTCGAGCAGTACTTC
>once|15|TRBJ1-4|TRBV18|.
CASSPQRDAREKLFF
TGTGCCAGCTCACCACAGAGGGACGCTCGTGAAAAACTGTTTTTT
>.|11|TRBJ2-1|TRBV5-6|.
CASSAYNEQFF
TGTGCCAGCAGCGCCTACAATGAGCAGTTCTTC
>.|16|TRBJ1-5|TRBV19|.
CASSPEPGTSYQPQHF
TGTGCCAGTAGTCCCGAGCCCGGGACATCATATCAGCCCCAGCATTTT
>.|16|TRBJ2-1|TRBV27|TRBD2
CASSPKGLAGRGEQFF
TGTGCCAGCAGTCCGAAGGGACTAGCGGGACGCGGTGAGCAGTTCTTC
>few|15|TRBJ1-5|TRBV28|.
CASSWGRRGHQPQHF
TGTGCCAGCAGTTGGGGCAGGAGGGGACATCAGCCCCAGCATTTT
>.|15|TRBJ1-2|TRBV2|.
CASSEEASPNYGYTF
TGTGCCAGCAGTGAGGAGGCCAGCCCTAACTATGGCTACACCTTC
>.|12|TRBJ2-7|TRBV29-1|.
CSVDVGSYEQYF
TGCAGCGTTGATGTCGGATCCTACGAGCAGTACTTC
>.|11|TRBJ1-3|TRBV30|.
CAWDSGNTIYF
TGTGCCTGGGACTCTGGAAACACCATATATTTT
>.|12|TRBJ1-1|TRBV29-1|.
CSVNGFNTEAFF
TGCAGCGTTAACGGGTTCAACACTGAAGCTTTCTTT
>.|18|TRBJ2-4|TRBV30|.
CAWRPRDSGLVAKNIQYF
TGTGCCTGGAGGCCTCGGGATTCCGGACTTGTCGCCAAAAACATTCAGTACTTC
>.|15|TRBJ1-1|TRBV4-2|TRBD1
CASSQAQGASTEAFF
TGTGCCAGCAGCCAAGCGCAGGGGGCGAGCACTGAAGCTTTCTTT
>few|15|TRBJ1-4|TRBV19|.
CASSIWGAPNEKLFF
TGTGCCAGTAGTATATGGGGGGCACCTAATGAAAAACTGTTTTTT
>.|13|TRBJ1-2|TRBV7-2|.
CASSSGRSTLYTF
TGTGCCAGCAGCTCGGGACGTAGCACTCTCTACACCTTC
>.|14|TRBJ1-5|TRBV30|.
CAWSGGRANQPQHF
TGTGCCTGGAGTGGCGGCAGGGCCAATCAGCCCCAGCATTTT
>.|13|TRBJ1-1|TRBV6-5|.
CASSYDGAREAFF
TGTGCCAGCAGTTACGACGGCGCCCGTGAAGCTTTCTTT
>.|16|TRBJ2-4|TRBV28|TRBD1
CASRRDRGPPRNIQYF
TGTGCCAGCCGCCGGGACAGGGGCCCCCCAAGAAACATTCAGTACTTC
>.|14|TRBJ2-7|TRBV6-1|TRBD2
CASSRQRELDEQYF
TGTGCCAGCAGTAGGCAGCGGGAGCTAGACGAGCAGTACTTC
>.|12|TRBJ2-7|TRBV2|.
CASSDSGYEQYF
TGTGCCAGCTCTGACAGTGGGTACGAGCAGTACTTC
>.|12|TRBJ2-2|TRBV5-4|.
CASSLTGGELFF
TGTGCCAGCAGCTTGACAGGGGGGGAGCTGTTTTTT
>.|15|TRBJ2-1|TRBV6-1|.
CASSGANGKTNEQFF
TGTGCCAGCAGCGGTGCCAACGGTAAGACAAATGAGCAGTTCTTC
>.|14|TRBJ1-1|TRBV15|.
CATTLGLVGTEAFF
TGTGCCACCACCCTGGGCCTCGTGGGGACTGAAGCTTTCTTT